This T cell receptor (beta chain) comes out of a study of shared clonotypes between healthy human individuals. Study-wide background: Per-donor plates numbered three CD4 naive, three CD4 memory, two CD8 naive and one CD8 memory. Points from the study as a whole: Clonotype sharing among the donors was expected to vary with sequencing depth. Naive subsets tended to show greater estimated richness than memory subsets.

Germline V gene lookup returns CDR1 DFQATT and CDR2 SNEGSKA (reference sequence). The CDR3 runs to 10 residues. Trimming left V 1 base short and J 6 bases short, with 4 bases between. As defined, naive CD8 cells were CD45RO-negative and positively selected for CCR7, with terminally differentiated effector memory CD45RA+ cells excluded. Each sample came from a Caucasian adult donor living in Nashville, Tennessee. The protocol was immunoSEQ multiplex PCR, while the TCRdb copy is restricted to in-frame clones and leaves out a portion. The sample holds about 680,000 clones, 92% seen once. For this clone: Its antigen remains unidentified.

The V and J genes are TRBV20-1 and TRBJ2-7; unclear D gene. Sequencing was carried out using naive CD8+ T cells sorted from blood. The sequence was obtained from a man aged 25 to 40 in good health. The CDR3 sequence is CSARGTEQYF. CDR3 DNA: TGCAGTGCTAGAGGGACCGAGCAGTACTTC.